The rows below give T cell receptor beta chains drawn from one sample of a study of cytomegalovirus exposure and HLA in healthy donors. Sequenced by immunoSEQ multiplex PCR; TCRdb stores in-frame clones only, minus some. The sample includes 150,000 to 200,000 clones, around three quarters of them seen just once. The sequencing sample was made of PBMCs. These receptor sequences come from a woman between 40 and 55 years old in good health and CMV-seronegative. The CDR3 runs from the conserved cysteine through the conserved F or W. The order of the fields is V gene, D gene, J gene, clone size, CDR3 length, CDR3 protein, CDR3 DNA. A D gene is named only where the DNA matches it firmly. Some rows have no size entry. The others give once, few or many, or a class for an expanded clone.

TRBV28,TRBD1,TRBJ1-1,once,14,CASSTDRANTEAFF,TGTGCCAGCAGTACCGACAGGGCGAACACTGAAGCTTTCTTT
TRBV7-9,.,TRBJ1-1,once,14,CASSFQEGSTEAFF,TGTGCCAGCAGCTTCCAGGAGGGAAGCACTGAAGCTTTCTTT
TRBV5-1,TRBD2,TRBJ2-1,.,15,CASSLRSGRADEQFF,TGCGCCAGCAGCTTGAGGAGCGGGAGGGCCGATGAGCAGTTCTTC
TRBV5-1,.,TRBJ1-1,.,13,CASSLQESTEAFF,TGCGCCAGCAGCCTCCAAGAGTCCACTGAAGCTTTCTTT
TRBV5-1,TRBD2,TRBJ2-5,.,18,CASSLGTSGRPSQETQYF,TGCGCCAGCAGCTTGGGTACTAGCGGGAGGCCCAGTCAAGAGACCCAGTACTTC
TRBV7-6,.,TRBJ1-1,few,15,CASSPGTWANTEAFF,TGTGCCAGCAGCCCAGGTACATGGGCGAACACTGAAGCTTTCTTT
TRBV2,TRBD1,TRBJ2-7,.,15,CASSQAGQGFDEQYF,TGTGCCAGCAGTCAAGCGGGACAGGGATTCGACGAGCAGTACTTC
TRBV27,TRBD1,TRBJ1-4,.,15,CASSLSTGWDEKLFF,TGTGCCAGCAGCCTATCGACAGGGTGGGATGAAAAACTGTTTTTT
TRBV19,TRBD1,TRBJ1-4,.,14,CASSITGGTEKLFF,TGTGCCAGTAGTATTACAGGGGGCACTGAAAAACTGTTTTTT
TRBV28,.,TRBJ1-2,.,15,CASSPPAGPNYGYTF,TGTGCCAGCAGCCCTCCCGCAGGGCCTAACTATGGCTACACCTTC
TRBV25-1,.,TRBJ2-5,.,16,CASSEFGGGVGETQYF,TGTGCCAGCAGTGAATTTGGAGGCGGGGTAGGGGAGACCCAGTACTTC
TRBV30,TRBD1,TRBJ1-1,few,15,CAWRRSDRADTEAFF,TGTGCCTGGAGACGTTCGGACAGGGCGGACACTGAAGCTTTCTTT
TRBV13,TRBD2,TRBJ2-3,once,17,CASSLGGLAGGQDTQYF,TGTGCCAGCAGCTTGGGGGGTCTAGCGGGAGGACAAGATACGCAGTATTTT
TRBV6-1,.,TRBJ1-5,.,15,CASRQGWERDQPQHF,TGTGCCAGCAGGCAGGGGTGGGAAAGGGATCAGCCCCAGCATTTT
TRBV6-1,TRBD1,TRBJ2-7,.,15,CASKDPGQGPEEQYF,TGTGCCAGCAAAGACCCGGGACAGGGACCAGAAGAGCAGTACTTC
TRBV28,.,TRBJ2-3,.,14,CASSGQPLEDTQYF,TGTGCCAGCAGTGGACAGCCCCTCGAAGATACGCAGTATTTT
TRBV7-2,TRBD1,TRBJ1-5,once,15,CASSSGQIINQPQHF,TGTGCCAGCAGCTCGGGACAGATAATCAATCAGCCCCAGCATTTT
TRBV2,TRBD1,TRBJ2-5,once,14,CASRGDRGEETQYF,TGTGCCAGCAGGGGGGACAGGGGGGAAGAGACCCAGTACTTC
TRBV5-1,TRBD1,TRBJ1-1,.,14,CASSLDRGSTEAFF,TGCGCCAGCAGCTTAGACAGGGGGAGCACTGAAGCTTTCTTT
TRBV2,TRBD2,TRBJ2-3,.,15,CASSDRGGGTDTQYF,TGTGCCAGCAGTGACCGGGGGGGAGGTACAGATACGCAGTATTTT
TRBV6-5,TRBD1,TRBJ1-1,few,13,CASSLDRGTEAFF,TGTGCCAGCAGTCTGGACAGGGGGACTGAAGCTTTCTTT
TRBV5-1,.,TRBJ2-1,.,14,CASSLAGREREQFF,TGCGCCAGCAGCTTGGCCGGAAGGGAGCGTGAGCAGTTCTTC
TRBV7-6,TRBD1,TRBJ1-2,.,16,CASSLGGTGMDYGYTF,TGTGCCAGCAGTTTAGGGGGGACAGGGATGGACTATGGCTACACCTTC
TRBV19,TRBD1,TRBJ2-1,.,13,CASSIGTANEQFF,TGTGCCAGTAGTATCGGGACAGCCAATGAGCAGTTCTTC
TRBV2,TRBD2,TRBJ2-7,.,14,CASLLAGGPGEQYF,TGTGCCAGCCTTCTAGCGGGAGGGCCAGGGGAGCAGTACTTC
TRBV21-1,.,TRBJ1-1,.,15,CASRNRDSQDTEAFF,TGTGCCAGCAGGAACCGGGACAGTCAGGACACTGAAGCTTTCTTT
TRBV28,.,TRBJ2-2,.,11,CASSGPGELFF,TGTGCCAGTTCAGGGCCCGGGGAGCTGTTTTTT
TRBV10-3,TRBD1,TRBJ1-1,.,15,CAIRTATGENTEAFF,TGTGCCATCAGAACTGCGACAGGGGAGAACACTGAAGCTTTCTTT
TRBV19,TRBD2,TRBJ2-1,.,14,CASKGGSSYNEQFF,TGTGCCAGTAAGGGCGGGAGCTCCTACAATGAGCAGTTCTTC
TRBV30,.,TRBJ2-7,.,12,CAWSVGRGEQYF,TGTGCCTGGAGTGTGGGTCGAGGGGAGCAGTACTTC
TRBV6-1,.,TRBJ2-5,.,14,CASSGNTGQETQYF,TGTGCCAGCAGTGGCAATACAGGGCAAGAGACCCAGTACTTC
TRBV7-3,TRBD1,TRBJ1-2,.,14,CASSSPGGVGGYTF,TGTGCCAGCAGCTCCCCAGGGGGCGTGGGTGGCTACACCTTC
TRBV30,TRBD1,TRBJ1-5,.,14,CAFSYGTGDQPQHF,TGTGCCTTTAGTTACGGGACAGGGGATCAGCCCCAGCATTTT
TRBV30,TRBD1,TRBJ1-4,.,14,CAWNQGAGNEKLFF,TGTGCCTGGAACCAGGGGGCGGGTAATGAAAAACTGTTTTTT
TRBV5-6,.,TRBJ1-5,.,15,CASSLLGVSNQPQHF,TGTGCCAGCAGCCTCCTGGGAGTGAGCAATCAGCCCCAGCATTTT
TRBV7-3,.,TRBJ1-1,.,13,CASSFQVNTEAFF,TGTGCCAGCAGCTTCCAGGTGAACACTGAAGCTTTCTTT
TRBV5-1,TRBD1,TRBJ1-2,.,12,CASSLDRGIYTF,TGCGCCAGCAGCTTGGACAGGGGAATCTACACCTTC
TRBV6-5,.,TRBJ2-7,.,14,CASSYSFTSYEQYF,TGTGCCAGCAGTTACTCCTTTACTTCCTACGAGCAGTACTTC
TRBV9,.,TRBJ2-1,.,12,CASSEQGDEQFF,TGTGCCAGCAGCGAACAGGGCGATGAGCAGTTCTTC
TRBV30,.,TRBJ2-2,.,16,CAWSGEVAVNTGELFF,TGTGCCTGGAGTGGTGAGGTAGCGGTGAACACCGGGGAGCTGTTTTTT
TRBV11-3,TRBD1,TRBJ1-1,.,15,CASSPRTGEKTEAFF,TGTGCCAGCAGCCCCCGGACAGGGGAGAAAACTGAAGCTTTCTTT
TRBV5-8,.,TRBJ1-2,once,14,CASSPGGAWYGYTF,TGTGCCAGCAGCCCGGGAGGGGCCTGGTATGGCTACACCTTC
TRBV6-6,.,TRBJ1-5,.,14,CASRPGTPDQPQHF,TGTGCCAGCAGACCCGGGACACCAGATCAGCCCCAGCATTTT
TRBV7-9,TRBD2,TRBJ2-1,.,16,CASSFWTSGLYNEQFF,TGTGCCAGCAGCTTCTGGACTAGCGGGCTTTACAATGAGCAGTTCTTC
TRBV27,TRBD1,TRBJ2-7,.,14,CASNGRDRGGEQYF,TGTGCCAGCAACGGACGGGACAGGGGAGGCGAGCAGTACTTC